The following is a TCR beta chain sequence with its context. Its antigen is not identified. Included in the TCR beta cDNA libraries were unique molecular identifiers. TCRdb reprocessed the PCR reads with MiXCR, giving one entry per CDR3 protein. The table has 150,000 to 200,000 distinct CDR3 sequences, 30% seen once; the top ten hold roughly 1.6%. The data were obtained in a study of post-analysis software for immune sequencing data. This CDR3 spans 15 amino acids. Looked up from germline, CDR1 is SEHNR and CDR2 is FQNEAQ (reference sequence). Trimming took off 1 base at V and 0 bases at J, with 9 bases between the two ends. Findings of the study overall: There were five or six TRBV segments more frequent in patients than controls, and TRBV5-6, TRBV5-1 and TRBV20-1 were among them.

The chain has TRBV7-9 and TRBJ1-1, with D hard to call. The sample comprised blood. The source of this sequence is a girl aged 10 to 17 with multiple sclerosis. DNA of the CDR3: TGTGCCAGCAGCTTAGGCGCAGCCTTGAACACTGAAGCTTTCTTT. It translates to CASSLGAALNTEAFF.